This TCR beta chain originates from a study of T cell changes during pregnancy in multiple sclerosis. With 3 bases clipped from V and 2 bases from J, the junction kept 6 bases outside the gene matches. This CDR3 is built from 15 residues. Germline CDR1 is SSHAT and CDR2 is FNYEAQ (reference sequence). Generated by immunoSEQ multiplex PCR, the TCRdb table keeps only in-frame clones and is missing some. Of about 31,000 clones in the sample, less than 95% were seen once. Sequences were derived from CD8+ T cells from peripheral blood mononuclear cells, sampled in the second trimester of pregnancy. This chain connects TRBV7-7 to TRBJ2-7; 8 positions agree with TRBD1. The sequence derives from a female donor with multiple sclerosis, enrolled in a pregnancy study. The CDR3 DNA follows: TGTGCCAGCAGCTTTCGGACAGGGTTGGCCTACGAGCAGTACTTC. Protein: CASSFRTGLAYEQYF. Based on the CDR3 plus reference TRBV7-7 and TRBJ2-7, the full variable domain is GAGVSQSPRYKVTKRGQDVTLRCDPISSHATLYWYQQALGQGPEFLTYFNYEAQPDKSGLPSDRFSAERPEGSISTLTIQRTEQRDSAMYRCASSFRTGLAYEQYFGPGTRLTVT.